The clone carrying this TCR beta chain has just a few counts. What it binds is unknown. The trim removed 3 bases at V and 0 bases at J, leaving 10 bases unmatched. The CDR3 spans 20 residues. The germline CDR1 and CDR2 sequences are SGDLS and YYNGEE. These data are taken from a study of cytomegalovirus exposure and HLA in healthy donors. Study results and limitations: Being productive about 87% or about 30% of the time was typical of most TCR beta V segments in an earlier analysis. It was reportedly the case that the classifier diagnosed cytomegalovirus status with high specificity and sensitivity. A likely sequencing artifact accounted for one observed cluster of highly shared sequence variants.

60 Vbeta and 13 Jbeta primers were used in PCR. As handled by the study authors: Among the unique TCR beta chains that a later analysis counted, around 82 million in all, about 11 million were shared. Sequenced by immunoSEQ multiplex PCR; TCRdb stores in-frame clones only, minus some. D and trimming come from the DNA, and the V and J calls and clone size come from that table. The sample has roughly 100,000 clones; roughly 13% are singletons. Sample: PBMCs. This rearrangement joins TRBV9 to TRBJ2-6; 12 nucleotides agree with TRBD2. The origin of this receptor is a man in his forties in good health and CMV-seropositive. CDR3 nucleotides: TGTGCCAGCAGCGAGACGGGAGAGGGACTAGCGGGCTCTGGGGCCAACGTCCTGACTTTC. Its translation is CASSETGEGLAGSGANVLTF.